The 29 T cell receptor beta chains presented below share a single source sample, sequenced in a study of blood T cell repertoires in COVID-19. Sequencing used immunoSEQ multiplex PCR; TCRdb keeps in-frame clones, though not all of them. The sample holds approximately 280,000 clones, 85% seen once. The material sequenced was PBMCs or T cells enriched from blood (not recorded which). The receptors stem from a woman between 45 and 60 years old who had recovered from COVID-19.

This chain joins TRBV5-1 and TRBJ1-6, with D possibly TRBD1 on 6 matching bases. V lost 1 base and J lost 7, with 9 bases in between. CDR3 length equals 14 residues. Germline CDR1 and CDR2: SGHRS and YFSETQ. CDR3 in amino acids: CASSLYTGNSPLHF. In DNA, the CDR3 is TGCGCCAGCAGCTTGTATACAGGGAATTCACCCCTCCACTTT.

The V gene is TRBV25-1, the J gene TRBJ1-3, with a possible D match to TRBD1 (5 bases). Germline CDR1 MGHDK, CDR2 SYGVNS. This CDR3 spans 15 amino acids. Trimming took off 1 base at V and 2 bases at J, with 9 bases between the two ends. As DNA, the CDR3 is TGTGCCAGCAGTGAATTTGGGGCCCCTGGAAACACCATATATTTT. Translated: CASSEFGAPGNTIYF.

The V call is TRBV7-9, the J call TRBJ2-3; 8 nucleotides align to TRBD1. This CDR3 contains 16 residues. The V and J ends lost 1 base and 3 bases, in that order; junction bases with no gene match: 6. Germline-derived CDR1 and CDR2 are SEHNR and FQNEAQ (reference sequence). CDR3 in amino acids: CASSLGGQGRTDTQYF. The CDR3 nucleotides are TGTGCCAGCAGCTTAGGAGGACAGGGTAGAACAGATACGCAGTATTTT.

V is TRBV29-1 and J is TRBJ2-6; 8 nucleotides agree with TRBD1. V dropped 7 bases and J dropped 3; count of bases not matched to a gene: 14. The CDR3 runs to 17 residues. The germline CDR1 and CDR2 sequences are SQVTM and ANQGSEA. CDR3 sequence: CSALSGQGAYGANVLTF. The DNA of the CDR3 is TGCAGCGCATTGTCAGGTCAGGGGGCTTATGGGGCCAACGTCCTGACTTTC.

The chain combines TRBV4-1 with TRBJ2-7; 7 bases fit TRBD1. Unmatched junction bases numbered 10, after V lost 1 base and J lost 4 bases. The CDR3 runs 16 residues. Germline V gene data show CDR1 as MGHRA and CDR2 as YSYEKL. CDR3 in amino acids: CASSQAVGGVSYEQYF. CDR3 in DNA: TGCGCCAGCAGCCAAGCCGTAGGGGGCGTCTCGTACGAGCAGTACTTC.

CDR3 DNA sequence: TGTGCCAGCAGTCCGGGATTGAACACTGAAGCTTTCTTT. Protein: CASSPGLNTEAFF. The chain employs TRBV6-5 and TRBJ1-1; D gene unclear. CDR1 is MNHEY and CDR2 is SVGAGI in the germline V gene. This CDR3 has 13 residues. Trimming cost V 5 bases and J 0 bases, with 7 bases left between them.

The chain couples TRBV10-1 to TRBJ2-2; D call uncertain. The CDR3 sequence is 15 residues long. Per germline, CDR1 WNHNN and CDR2 SYGVQD (reference sequence). Trimming shortened V by 6 bases and J by 0 bases, and 11 bases separated the two germline ends. The CDR3 nucleotides are TGCGCCAGCAGCAAGACACCAACGAACACCGGGGAGCTGTTTTTT. Its translation is CASSKTPTNTGELFF.

V gene TRBV3-1 (or the pseudogene TRBV3-2) combines with J gene TRBJ2-5; the D gene is possibly TRBD1 (6 bases). The V gene lost 0 bases and the J gene lost 2 bases, with 13 bases spanning the gap. The CDR3 runs to 16 residues. Germline V gene sequence: CDR1 LGHDT, CDR2 YNNKEL (reference sequence). For the CDR3, the DNA is TGTGCCAGCAGCCAAGATCTAATAGGGGGACAAGAGACCCAGTACTTC. It codes for CASSQDLIGGQETQYF.

The chain combines TRBV28 with TRBJ1-5; 10 bases match TRBD1. The J segment lost 8 bases and the V segment lost 3 bases, leaving 7 bases of the junction unmatched. From germline, CDR1 is MDHEN and CDR2 SYDVKM. The CDR3 is 15 amino acids. CDR3 DNA sequence: TGTGCCAGCAGTTTTGCGACAGGGGGCGTGAAGCCCCAGCATTTT. The encoded protein is CASSFATGGVKPQHF.

This sequence joins TRBV20-1 and TRBJ2-7; D gene unclear. V lost 5 bases, J lost 2 bases, and 7 bases lay in between. The CDR3 runs to 11 residues. CDR1 is DFQATT, CDR2 SNEGSKA, per germline (reference sequence). In DNA form, the CDR3 reads TGCAGTGCTGCCGGTGCCTACGAGCAGTACTTC. Its translation: CSAAGAYEQYF.

This chain links TRBV6-4 with TRBJ1-6, with D tentatively TRBD1 (5 bases). Germline CDR1 reads MRHNA; CDR2 reads SNTAGT. The germline V and J ends were trimmed by 11 bases and 8 bases, with 19 bases remaining between them. There are 14 residues in the CDR3. In DNA form, the CDR3 reads TGTGCCCCCCCCTCCGCGGGGGGGGATTCACCCCTCCACTTT. Protein sequence: CAPPSAGGDSPLHF.

This clone was found a few times. This sequence joins TRBV3-1 (or the pseudogene TRBV3-2) and TRBJ2-5; 7 bases are shared with TRBD2. V shed 2 bases and J 5 bases; nucleotides not matched to a gene: 5. This CDR3 contains 14 residues. CDR1 and CDR2 from the germline V gene are LGHDT and YNNKEL (reference sequence). The CDR3 DNA reads TGTGCCAGCAGCCAACAGCGGGGATTGGAGACCCAGTACTTC. Protein sequence: CASSQQRGLETQYF.

On this clone itself: Other DNA variants within this sample encode the same CDR3. The rearrangement uses TRBV18 and TRBJ1-1, with 8 bases matching TRBD1. V shed 3 bases and J 2 bases; nucleotides not matched to a gene: 5. Germline-derived CDR1 and CDR2 are KGHSH and LQKENI. The CDR3 is 15 amino acids. CDR3 residues: CASSPGQGGNTEAFF. The CDR3 DNA follows: TGTGCCAGCTCACCTGGACAGGGTGGAAACACTGAAGCTTTCTTT.

This chain links TRBV4-3 with TRBJ2-7; 8 positions agree with TRBD1. The CDR3 totals 15 residues. Germline V CDR1 and CDR2: LGHNA, YSLEER. J lost 2 bases, V lost 1 base, and 4 bases had no gene match. CDR3 DNA: TGCGCCAGCAGCCAAGTCCAGGGGGCTGCCTACGAGCAGTACTTC. Encoded protein: CASSQVQGAAYEQYF.

The V call is TRBV12-3 or TRBV12-4, the J call TRBJ2-1; D is undetermined. Trimming stripped 6 bases from V and 3 bases from J, with 9 bases between. CDR3 length: 13 residues. CDR3: CASSTQLYNEQFF. CDR3 coding DNA: TGTGCCAGCAGCACACAGCTCTACAATGAGCAGTTCTTC.

The chain joins TRBV27 to TRBJ1-1; the match to TRBD1 covers 8 bases. Germline V gene sequence: CDR1 MNHEY, CDR2 SMNVEV (reference sequence). The CDR3 runs to 14 residues. V lost 1 base and J lost 11; bases outside the gene matches: 9. Here the CDR3 reads CASSLYGTGNEAFF. The DNA of the CDR3 is TGTGCCAGCAGTTTATACGGGACAGGTAATGAGGCTTTCTTT.

The chain carries TRBV11-2 and TRBJ2-2; 13 bases agree with TRBD2. Germline loops: CDR1 SGHAT, CDR2 FQNNGV. The CDR3 extends over 15 amino acids. The J segment lost 4 bases and the V segment lost 4 bases, leaving 0 bases of the junction unmatched. CDR3 DNA: TGTGCCAGCAGCTGGACTAGCGGGGGCACCGGGGAGCTGTTTTTT. This gives the protein CASSWTSGGTGELFF.

Here the CDR3 reads CASSHVTDYTYEQYF. The CDR3 DNA is TGCGCCAGCAGCCATGTAACGGACTACACCTACGAGCAGTACTTC. The chain combines TRBV4-1 with TRBJ2-7, with D possibly TRBD2 on 6 matching bases. The V gene's germline CDR1 is MGHRA and CDR2 YSYEKL. The V gene lost 3 bases and the J gene lost 2 bases, with 14 bases spanning the gap. This CDR3 is 15 amino acids long.

This clone has a handful of counts. V usage is TRBV15 and J usage is TRBJ1-5, with TRBD1 identical over 9 bases. V was clipped by 11 bases and J by 7 bases; unmatched bases: 6. Germline-derived CDR1 and CDR2 are LNHNV and YYDKDF (reference sequence). The CDR3 has 12 amino acids. The CDR3, as DNA: TGTGCCTCGGGGACAGGGTCCCAGCCCCAGCATTTT. It encodes CASGTGSQPQHF.

The chain is built from TRBV7-9 and TRBJ2-1, with a tentative D call TRBD1 (5 bases). The ends were cut back, 3 bases at V and 7 bases at J, with 10 bases in the middle. CDR1 and CDR2 (germline): SEHNR, FQNEAQ (reference sequence). The CDR3 consists of 13 residues. In DNA, the CDR3 is TGTGCCAGCAGCTTCCTGGGGCGGAATGAGCAGTTCTTC. Its translation is CASSFLGRNEQFF.

The CDR3 here is CAWSRDNQPQHF. CDR3 bases: TGTGCCTGGAGTCGGGATAATCAGCCCCAGCATTTT. V and J are TRBV30 and TRBJ1-5; no clear D gene. Per the germline V gene, CDR1 is GTSNPN and CDR2 is SVGIG (reference sequence). Trimming removed 2 bases from V and 4 bases from J, with 6 bases in between. There are 12 residues in the CDR3.

The rearrangement joins TRBV5-4 to TRBJ2-7, with D possibly being TRBD1 (5 bases). V lost 0 bases and J lost 6, with 16 bases in between. CDR3 length: 15 amino acids. Looked up from germline, CDR1 is SGHNT and CDR2 is YYREEE (reference sequence). CDR3 in DNA: TGTGCCAGCAGCTTGGGTGAAGGGGATTTAGGCGAGCAGTACTTC. Translated, it gives CASSLGEGDLGEQYF. Full variable domain (outside the CDR3, taken from reference TRBV5-4 and TRBJ2-7): ETGVTQSPTHLIKTRGQQVTLRCSSQSGHNTVSWYQQALGQGPQFIFQYYREEENGRGNFPPRFSGLQFPNYSSELNVNALELDDSALYLCASSLGEGDLGEQYFGPGTRLTVT.

The chain has TRBV4-1 and TRBJ2-7; 9 bases are shared with TRBD2. In germline, CDR1 is MGHRA, CDR2 YSYEKL. V was clipped by 2 bases and J by 5 bases; unmatched bases: 7. The CDR3 consists of 15 residues. The chain's CDR3 is CASSQIAGASNEQYF. The CDR3 DNA reads TGCGCCAGCAGCCAAATAGCGGGAGCTAGCAACGAGCAGTACTTC.

This chain uses TRBV29-1 with TRBJ2-2; D may be TRBD1 (6 bases). From germline, CDR1 is SQVTM and CDR2 ANQGSEA. There are 14 residues in the CDR3. V gave up 5 bases and J gave up 0 bases, with 10 bases separating them. The CDR3 is CSVPGTSNTGELFF. The DNA of the CDR3 is TGCAGCGTTCCCGGGACATCGAACACCGGGGAGCTGTTTTTT.

The chain carries TRBV7-2 and TRBJ2-3; 8 bases align to TRBD2. V shed 4 bases, J shed 6 bases, and the junction held 3 bases outside the gene matches. The CDR3 has 13 amino acids. Germline V gene data show CDR1 as SGHTA and CDR2 as FQGNSA. The CDR3 DNA follows: TGTGCCAGCAGCTACGGGACTAGTGATACGCAGTATTTT. This encodes CASSYGTSDTQYF.

The chain couples TRBV10-2 to TRBJ1-6, with D perhaps matching TRBD1 (6 bases). CDR1 and CDR2 from the germline V gene are WSHSY and SAAADI. The V gene lost 9 bases and the J gene lost 9 bases, with 15 bases spanning the gap. The CDR3 loop spans 13 amino acids. DNA for the CDR3: TGCGCCAGTAGACAGGAATTTAGTTCACCCCTCCACTTT. Its protein is CASRQEFSSPLHF.

The chain links TRBV27 to TRBJ2-2; 11 bases map to TRBD2. The CDR3 is 20 amino acids. Looked up from germline, CDR1 is MNHEY and CDR2 is SMNVEV (reference sequence). Trimming took 5 bases from V and 1 from J; bases not matched to a gene: 15. The CDR3 here is CASSPLRLAGRGLNTGELFF. In DNA form, the CDR3 reads TGTGCCAGCAGTCCCCTTAGACTAGCGGGAAGGGGGCTGAACACCGGGGAGCTGTTTTTT.

The chain is built from TRBV11-2 and TRBJ1-2, with D uncertain. The germline V gene has CDR1 SGHAT and CDR2 FQNNGV. The CDR3 is 14 amino acids. Trimming removed 3 bases from V and 7 bases from J, with 15 bases in between. As DNA, the CDR3 is TGTGCCAGCAGCTTGGATATGGGCCGACCTGGCTACACCTTC. Residues: CASSLDMGRPGYTF. Drawing the rest from reference TRBV11-2 and TRBJ1-2, the complete variable domain is EAGVAQSPRYKIIEKRQSVAFWCNPISGHATLYWYQQILGQGPKLLIQFQNNGVVDDSQLPKDRFSAERLKGVDSTLKIQPAKLEDSAVYLCASSLDMGRPGYTFGSGTRLTVV.

The chain uses TRBV2 and TRBJ2-7, with a possible D match to TRBD1 (8 bases). CDR1 is SNHLY, CDR2 FYNNEI, per germline. The CDR3 consists of 14 residues. Trimming removed 5 bases from V and 9 bases from J, with 20 bases in between. CDR3 DNA sequence: TGTGCCAGCAGTTCCACAGGGGGGGCTACCCGGCAGTACTTC. Amino acid sequence: CASSSTGGATRQYF.